This is a list of T cell receptor beta chains from one sample in a study of blood T cell repertoires in COVID-19. Some clones are missing from TCRdb's copy, which holds only in-frame ones; the method was immunoSEQ multiplex PCR. The repertoire holds approximately 180,000 clones, with approximately 81% as singletons. Sequencing was carried out using peripheral blood. The receptors here all came from a person in their 70s with COVID-19, enrolled during active disease. CDR3s include the opening cysteine and the closing phenylalanine or tryptophan. A D gene is named only where the DNA matches it firmly. Part of the rows lack a size; the others show once, few, many or a class for expanded clones.

J gene	V gene	clone size	D gene	CDR3 protein	CDR3 DNA
TRBJ1-2	TRBV27	-	TRBD1	CASSSRDRGSIVGYTF	TGTGCCAGCAGTTCCCGGGACAGGGGGTCGATTGTGGGCTACACCTTC
TRBJ1-4	TRBV7-2	-	-	CASSLVGGRDEKLFF	TGTGCCAGCAGCTTAGTCGGGGGGAGGGATGAAAAACTGTTTTTT
TRBJ2-7	TRBV27	few	TRBD2	CASSLTLAGVQRYEQYF	TGTGCCAGCAGTTTAACACTAGCGGGGGTTCAGCGCTACGAGCAGTACTTC
TRBJ2-2	TRBV6-2/TRBV6-3	-	-	CASSRLGGANTGELFF	TGTGCCAGCAGTAGGTTAGGCGGGGCGAACACCGGGGAGCTGTTTTTT
TRBJ2-4	TRBV10-3	few	TRBD2	CAISESMLAGGKNIQYF	TGTGCCATCAGTGAGTCTATGCTAGCGGGGGGGAAAAACATTCAGTACTTC
TRBJ2-7	TRBV5-5	-	-	CASSERAGGPYEQYF	TGTGCCAGCAGCGAGCGGGCCGGAGGCCCCTACGAGCAGTACTTC
TRBJ2-4	TRBV19	once	-	CASSFEGNRAKNIQYF	TGTGCCAGTAGTTTCGAAGGAAACAGAGCCAAAAACATTCAGTACTTC
TRBJ1-1	TRBV9	-	-	CASSVDLVGTEAFF	TGTGCCAGCAGCGTAGACCTAGTGGGCACTGAAGCTTTCTTT
TRBJ2-7	TRBV3-1/TRBV3-2	-	TRBD2	CASSQADGRLALFEQYF	TGTGCCAGCAGCCAAGCAGACGGTAGACTAGCGTTATTCGAGCAGTACTTC
TRBJ2-7	TRBV6-2/TRBV6-3	-	TRBD2	CASSNGLAGSYEQYF	TGTGCCAGCAGCAACGGACTAGCGGGATCCTACGAGCAGTACTTC
TRBJ1-2	TRBV6-2/TRBV6-3	once	-	CASSWDTYGYTF	TGTGCCAGCAGCTGGGACACCTATGGCTACACCTTC
TRBJ1-1	TRBV19	-	TRBD1	CASSRQGSSAGGEAFF	TGTGCCAGTAGCCGACAGGGTTCCTCAGCGGGGGGAGAAGCTTTCTTT
TRBJ1-5	TRBV12-3/TRBV12-4	-	-	CASSFERNQPQHF	TGTGCCAGCAGTTTCGAGCGAAATCAGCCCCAGCATTTT
TRBJ2-1	TRBV7-9	-	TRBD2	CASSLDLFEREGPSNEQFF	TGTGCCAGCAGCTTAGATCTGTTTGAGCGGGAGGGCCCTTCAAATGAGCAGTTCTTC
TRBJ2-3	TRBV19	-	-	CASSPRASPTDTQYF	TGTGCCAGTAGTCCCCGGGCTAGCCCCACAGATACGCAGTATTTT
TRBJ2-3	TRBV6-6	-	TRBD1	CASSYSGQGTVTQYF	TGTGCCAGCAGTTACTCGGGACAGGGTACGGTTACGCAGTATTTT
TRBJ2-7	TRBV29-1	-	TRBD1	CSVEGQAGLGQYF	TGCAGCGTTGAGGGACAGGCGGGTTTGGGGCAGTACTTC
TRBJ1-1	TRBV30	-	-	CACSGGSLLEAFF	TGTGCCTGTTCCGGCGGGAGCCTCTTGGAAGCTTTCTTT
TRBJ2-3	TRBV5-1	-	TRBD1	CASSVTRGNTQYF	TGCGCCAGCAGCGTGACCAGGGGGAATACGCAGTATTTT
TRBJ2-7	TRBV20-1	few	-	CSARDNYEQYF	TGCAGTGCTAGAGATAACTACGAGCAGTACTTC
TRBJ2-2	TRBV5-4	-	-	CASSLVAGAGELFF	TGTGCCAGCAGCTTGGTAGCAGGGGCCGGGGAGCTGTTTTTT
TRBJ1-4	TRBV30	-	-	CAWKQGPNEKLFF	TGTGCCTGGAAACAGGGACCTAATGAAAAACTGTTTTTT
TRBJ2-1	TRBV2	-	TRBD2	CASRVAGGRNEQFF	TGTGCCAGCAGGGTAGCGGGGGGGCGCAATGAGCAGTTCTTC
TRBJ1-3	TRBV6-6	-	-	CALKEGSGNTIYF	TGTGCCCTTAAAGAGGGCTCTGGAAACACCATATATTTT
TRBJ2-5	TRBV27	once	TRBD2	CASSRTSGGLETQYF	TGTGCCAGCAGTCGGACTAGCGGTGGTCTGGAGACCCAGTACTTC
TRBJ2-6	TRBV4-1	-	-	CASSKQGTTGANVLTF	TGCGCCAGCAGCAAGCAGGGTACTACTGGGGCCAACGTCCTGACTTTC
TRBJ2-1	TRBV4-3	few	TRBD2	CASSQRTSAGGEQFF	TGCGCCAGCAGCCAGCGAACTAGCGCGGGGGGTGAGCAGTTCTTC
TRBJ2-1	TRBV7-9	-	-	CASSLSGNEQFF	TGTGCCAGCAGCTTAAGCGGGAATGAGCAGTTCTTC
TRBJ2-3	TRBV24-1	-	-	CATSVPGGGGDTQYF	TGTGCCACCAGTGTCCCTGGGGGGGGCGGAGATACGCAGTATTTT
TRBJ2-1	TRBV28	-	TRBD2	CASSVIGTSTEQFF	TGTGCCAGCAGTGTTATTGGGACTAGTACCGAGCAGTTCTTC
TRBJ2-7	TRBV7-6	-	TRBD1	CASSLRGHDPEQYF	TGTGCCAGCAGCTTAAGGGGGCATGATCCCGAGCAGTACTTC
TRBJ1-4	TRBV15	few	TRBD1	CATSRDGTANSAEKLFF	TGTGCCACCAGCAGAGATGGGACAGCCAACTCTGCAGAAAAACTGTTTTTT